This TCR beta chain is drawn from a study of shared clonotypes between healthy human individuals. Study context: CD4 naive cells filled three plates per donor, CD4 memory three, CD8 naive two and CD8 memory one.

A remark on this clone: Other nucleotide sequences in the sample specify the same CDR3.

Measured with immunoSEQ multiplex PCR; TCRdb has only the in-frame clones, and not every one. The table shows about 1.4 million clones, with around 95% occurring only once. Per germline, CDR1 SGHTA and CDR2 FQGNSA. This CDR3 comprises 15 residues. With 1 base removed from V and 3 bases from J, the gap between germline ends came to 11 bases. The chain combines TRBV7-2 with TRBJ2-3; D ambiguous. The TCR was taken from a man aged 25-40 years in good health. Sample: naive CD4+ T cells sorted from blood. The subset denotes: CD45RA+ positively selected. CDR3 residues: CASSLGLVGTDTQYF. As DNA, the CDR3 is TGTGCCAGCAGCTTAGGGCTAGTCGGTACAGATACGCAGTATTTT. The whole variable domain, remainder taken from reference TRBV7-2 and TRBJ2-3, is GAGVSQSPSNKVTEKGKDVELRCDPISGHTALYWYRQSLGQGLEFLIYFQGNSAPDKSGLPSDRFSAERTGGSVSTLTIQRTQQEDSAVYLCASSLGLVGTDTQYFGPGTRLTVL.